Below are 7 T cell receptor beta chains sequenced from a single sample in a study of radiotherapy plus CTLA-4 blockade in lung cancer. Clones were sequenced by immunoSEQ multiplex PCR, and TCRdb holds only the in-frame ones, with some missing. The data contain about 32,000 clones, about four fifths of them singletons. Material: peripheral blood, obtained from a patient treated with radiotherapy plus ipilimumab. The receptors originated from a human donor with non-small cell lung cancer that progressed on radiotherapy plus ipilimumab.

CDR3 amino acids: CASSPGGGPGDTQYF. CDR3 sequence (DNA): TGTGCCAGCAGCCCCGGCGGGGGGCCTGGAGATACGCAGTATTTT. The rearrangement joins TRBV28 to TRBJ2-3, with 8 nucleotides matching TRBD2. After removal of 6 bases from V and 5 bases from J, the junction contained 10 bases not matched to a gene. There are 15 residues in the CDR3. CDR1 and CDR2 from the germline V gene are MDHEN and SYDVKM.

This clone was counted a single time. The chain employs TRBV5-4 and TRBJ2-3; D perhaps matches TRBD2 (6 bases). In germline, CDR1 is SGHNT, CDR2 YYREEE (reference sequence). V was cut by 0 bases and J by 5 bases, with 19 bases left in between. This CDR3 is 17 amino acids long. CDR3 in amino acids: CASSLEVGSEFQDTQYF. CDR3 in DNA: TGTGCCAGCAGCTTGGAGGTCGGGAGTGAGTTTCAAGATACGCAGTATTTT.

This chain joins TRBV9 and TRBJ2-5, with 7 bases fitting TRBD1. The germline V gene has CDR1 SGDLS and CDR2 YYNGEE. Trimming removed 0 bases from V and 2 bases from J; junction bases left unmatched: 1. CDR3 length: 14 amino acids. The CDR3 DNA follows: TGTGCCAGCAGCGTAGGGGGACAGCAAGAGACCCAGTACTTC. Its protein is CASSVGGQQETQYF. Together with reference TRBV9 and TRBJ2-5, the CDR3 gives the full variable domain: DSGVTQTPKHLITATGQRVTLRCSPRSGDLSVYWYQQSLDQGLQFLIQYYNGEERAKGNILERFSAQQFPDLHSELNLSSLELGDSALYFCASSVGGQQETQYFGPGTRLLVL.

The rearrangement links TRBV6-1 to TRBJ1-5; TRBD1 might be the D (5 bases). Germline V gene data show CDR1 as MNHNS and CDR2 as SASEGT. The CDR3 consists of 15 residues. Trimming cost V 5 bases and J 7 bases, with 18 bases left between them. The CDR3, as DNA: TGTGCCAGCAGTCTCGGACATTCCCGAGGCCAGCCCCAGCATTTT. Translating gives CASSLGHSRGQPQHF.

The V and J genes are TRBV5-8 and TRBJ2-7; D is unresolved. V lost 1 base, J lost 0 bases, and 8 bases lay in between. This CDR3 has 14 amino acids. Per the germline V gene, CDR1 is SGHTS and CDR2 is YDEGEE. The CDR3 region is CASSLSAHSYEQYF. The DNA of the CDR3 is TGTGCCAGCAGCTTGTCAGCACACTCCTACGAGCAGTACTTC. The complete variable domain, with remaining parts taken from reference TRBV5-8 and TRBJ2-7, reads EAGVTQSPTHLIKTRGQQATLRCSPISGHTSVYWYQQALGLGLQFLLWYDEGEERNRGNFPPRFSGRQFPNYSSELNVNALELEDSALYLCASSLSAHSYEQYFGPGTRLTVT.

In its sample, this clone is medium-sized. The chain combines TRBV9 with TRBJ1-4; D is perhaps TRBD1 (5 bases). CDR1 and CDR2 from the germline V gene are SGDLS and YYNGEE. V was cut by 0 bases and J by 4 bases, with 10 bases left in between. The CDR3 consists of 15 residues. The CDR3 bases are TGTGCCAGCAGCGTAGGGGGGAAGAGTAATGAAAAACTGTTTTTT. Its protein is CASSVGGKSNEKLFF. The full variable domain, completed using reference TRBV9 and TRBJ1-4, is DSGVTQTPKHLITATGQRVTLRCSPRSGDLSVYWYQQSLDQGLQFLIQYYNGEERAKGNILERFSAQQFPDLHSELNLSSLELGDSALYFCASSVGGKSNEKLFFGSGTQLSVL.

This clone has a handful of counts. This rearrangement joins TRBV28 to TRBJ2-1; D uncertain. Per germline, CDR1 MDHEN and CDR2 SYDVKM. The V and J ends lost 3 bases and 6 bases respectively, with 3 bases between them. This CDR3 spans 11 amino acids. The CDR3 nucleotides read TGTGCCAGCAGTTTTAGCAATGAGCAGTTCTTC. Translation gives CASSFSNEQFF.